This T cell receptor (beta chain) was recovered during a study of T cells in localized non-small cell lung cancer. The study's findings and limits: A median approximately 57 of the top 100 tumor clones appeared in adjacent lung.

Turning to this clone: The target antigen is unknown.

Germline CDR1 is MNHNY and CDR2 is SVGAGI (reference sequence). The CDR3 is made up of 15 amino acids. The trim removed 5 bases at V and 7 bases at J, leaving 7 bases unmatched. The assay was immunoSEQ multiplex PCR, and TCRdb's table has in-frame clones only and misses some. The data contain tens of thousands of clones, around four fifths of them singletons. The V and J genes are TRBV6-6 and TRBJ2-1; 11 nucleotides agree with TRBD2. The receptor was derived from a female donor of 60 years or more with stage I lung adenocarcinoma. Specimen: peripheral blood, collected before any cancer treatment. Here the CDR3 reads CASSETSGVGNEQFF. The CDR3 DNA follows: TGTGCCAGCAGTGAGACTAGCGGGGTAGGTAATGAGCAGTTCTTC.